One sample yielded the 13 T cell receptor beta chains listed below, sequenced in a study of cytomegalovirus exposure and HLA in healthy donors. The PCR ran on 60 Vbeta and 13 Jbeta primers. The table came from immunoSEQ multiplex PCR; TCRdb's copy has only in-frame clones and leaves some out. Of approximately 190,000 clones detected, over 70% appear once; the ten largest clones hold 1.3%. Sequencing used PBMCs. The receptors shown here come from a man aged 30 to 45 in good health and CMV-seronegative.

The V call is TRBV28, the J call TRBJ2-6, with 7 positions matching TRBD1. The V gene's germline CDR1 is MDHEN and CDR2 SYDVKM. The CDR3 sequence is 15 residues long. V shed 6 bases, J shed 4 bases, and the junction held 6 bases outside the gene matches. This CDR3 reads CASSSDRAGANVLTF. CDR3 bases: TGTGCCAGCAGCTCCGACAGGGCCGGGGCCAACGTCCTGACTTTC.

J is TRBJ1-2 and V is TRBV30; D is unclear. CDR1 is GTSNPN, CDR2 SVGIG, per germline (reference sequence). V lost 2 bases and J lost 4, with 8 bases in between. The CDR3 totals 12 residues. CDR3 sequence reads: CAWSRQRYGYTF. The CDR3 nucleotides are TGTGCCTGGAGTCGTCAGCGCTATGGCTACACCTTC.

This chain links TRBV4-1 with TRBJ1-5; D is undetermined. The V end was cut by 0 bases, the J end by 2 bases, with 11 bases between. Per germline, CDR1 MGHRA and CDR2 YSYEKL. CDR3 length equals 16 residues. The CDR3 region has the DNA TGCGCCAGCAGCCAAGATAAAGGCGAGGGCAATCAGCCCCAGCATTTT. Translating gives CASSQDKGEGNQPQHF.

This sequence joins TRBV11-3 and TRBJ2-5; 8 bases map to TRBD2. Germline values: CDR1 SGHNT, CDR2 YENEEA. The length of the CDR3 is 16 residues. The V gene end was trimmed by 5 bases and the J gene end by 4 bases; junction bases not matched to a gene: 12. The CDR3 sequence: CASSQSLAGGGETQYF. DNA of the CDR3: TGTGCCAGCAGCCAGTCCCTGGCGGGAGGAGGAGAGACCCAGTACTTC.

The chain has TRBV11-2 and TRBJ2-3; 11 bases match TRBD2. CDR1 and CDR2 (germline): SGHAT, FQNNGV. Unmatched junction bases numbered 4, after V lost 1 base and J lost 4 bases. CDR3 size: 16 residues. The CDR3 region has the DNA TGTGCCAGCAGCTTAGTGCTAGCGGGAGGACCAGATACGCAGTATTTT. Its translation: CASSLVLAGGPDTQYF. Filled out from reference TRBV11-2 and TRBJ2-3, the complete variable domain reads EAGVAQSPRYKIIEKRQSVAFWCNPISGHATLYWYQQILGQGPKLLIQFQNNGVVDDSQLPKDRFSAERLKGVDSTLKIQPAKLEDSAVYLCASSLVLAGGPDTQYFGPGTRLTVL.

This chain joins TRBV6-5 and TRBJ2-7; 7 nucleotides align to TRBD1. J was trimmed by 2 bases and V by 6 bases; bases with no gene match: 4. In germline, CDR1 is MNHEY, CDR2 SVGAGI. This CDR3 is built from 13 residues. CDR3 in DNA: TGTGCCAGCAGGAGGACAGGCGCCTACGAGCAGTACTTC. Translating gives CASRRTGAYEQYF.

The chain carries TRBV4-1 and TRBJ1-5, with D possibly TRBD1 on 6 matching bases. V lost 0 bases and J 4 bases, leaving 7 bases between the germline ends. The CDR3 contains 14 residues. Germline CDR1 MGHRA, CDR2 YSYEKL. As DNA, the CDR3 is TGCGCCAGCAGCCAAGAGGGGGCGAATCAGCCCCAGCATTTT. Residues: CASSQEGANQPQHF.

The rearrangement links TRBV6-1 to TRBJ2-3; 7 bases are shared with TRBD1. Germline V CDR1 and CDR2: MNHNS, SASEGT. After removal of 4 bases from V and 5 bases from J, the junction contained 9 bases not matched to a gene. The CDR3 extends over 15 amino acids. The CDR3 spells CASSVVTGLEDTQYF. CDR3 coding DNA: TGTGCCAGCAGTGTTGTGACAGGGTTAGAAGATACGCAGTATTTT.

The gene calls are TRBV6-9 and TRBJ1-1; 9 bases line up with TRBD1. This CDR3 is 19 amino acids long. The germline V gene encodes CDR1 MNHGY and CDR2 SVAAGI. J lost 1 base, V lost 4 bases, and 16 bases had no gene match. The CDR3 DNA reads TGTGCCAGCAGTTCCCGTGAGATGAATCGGACAGGGGAGAACACTGAAGCTTTCTTT. Translation gives CASSSREMNRTGENTEAFF.

A single count supports this clone. The chain uses TRBV28 and TRBJ2-7; D unclear. This CDR3 region has 11 residues. CDR1 and CDR2 from the germline V gene are MDHEN and SYDVKM. V gave up 5 bases and J gave up 5 bases, with 7 bases separating them. This CDR3 reads CASSAPDEQYF. CDR3 nucleotide sequence: TGTGCCAGCAGTGCGCCGGACGAGCAGTACTTC.

The V and J genes are TRBV19 and TRBJ2-7; TRBD1 is a possible D gene (5 bases). The germline gives CDR1 LNHDA, CDR2 SQIVND (reference sequence). This CDR3 comprises 14 residues. Trimming left V 4 bases short and J 3 bases short, with 13 bases between. The CDR3 nucleotides read TGTGCCAGTAGTACGACAGTCGCACTCTACGAGCAGTACTTC. Its protein product is CASSTTVALYEQYF.

CDR3 coding DNA: TGTGCCAGCAGTGACTCTAGCGGATCTAGCACAGATACGCAGTATTTT. Translation gives CASSDSSGSSTDTQYF. The chain is built from TRBV6-4 and TRBJ2-3; possible D gene TRBD2, 6 bases. Germline values: CDR1 MRHNA, CDR2 SNTAGT. With 0 bases removed from V and 0 bases from J, the gap between germline ends came to 10 bases. The CDR3 covers 16 residues.

This clone was seen a single time. The rearrangement joins TRBV5-4 to TRBJ2-4; 11 nucleotides agree with TRBD1. The CDR3 loop spans 16 amino acids. V shed 3 bases and J 6 bases; nucleotides not matched to a gene: 8. Germline V gene sequence: CDR1 SGHNT, CDR2 YYREEE (reference sequence). This CDR3 reads CASSSRTGGVGNIQYF. The DNA for the CDR3 is TGTGCCAGCAGCTCGCGGACAGGGGGCGTTGGAAACATTCAGTACTTC.